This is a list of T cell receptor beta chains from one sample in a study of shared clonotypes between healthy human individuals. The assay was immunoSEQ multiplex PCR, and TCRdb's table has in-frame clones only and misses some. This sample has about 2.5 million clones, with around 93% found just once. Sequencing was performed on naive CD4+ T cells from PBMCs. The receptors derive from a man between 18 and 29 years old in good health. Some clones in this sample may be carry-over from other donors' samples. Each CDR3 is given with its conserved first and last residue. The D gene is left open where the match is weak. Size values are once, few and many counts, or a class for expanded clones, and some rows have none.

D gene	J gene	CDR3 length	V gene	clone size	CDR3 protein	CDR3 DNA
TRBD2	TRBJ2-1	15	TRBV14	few	CASSQGLAVYNEQFF	TGTGCCAGCAGCCAAGGACTAGCGGTCTACAATGAGCAGTTCTTC
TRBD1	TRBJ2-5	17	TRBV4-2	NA	CASSQEGVGQGRETQYF	TGTGCCAGCAGCCAAGAGGGGGTGGGACAGGGTCGAGAGACCCAGTACTTC
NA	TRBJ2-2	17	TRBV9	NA	CASSAPRGLPNTGELFF	TGTGCCAGCAGCGCCCCCCGGGGACTGCCGAACACCGGGGAGCTGTTTTTT
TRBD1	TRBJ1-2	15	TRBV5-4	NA	CASSLKTGGAGGYTF	TGTGCCAGCAGCTTGAAAACAGGGGGCGCGGGTGGCTACACCTTC
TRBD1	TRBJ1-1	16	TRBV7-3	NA	CASSLAQTGLGTEAFF	TGTGCCAGCAGCTTAGCACAGACAGGGTTGGGCACTGAAGCTTTCTTT
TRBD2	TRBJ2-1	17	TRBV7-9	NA	CASSLPPGLGRSNEQFF	TGTGCCAGCAGTCTCCCTCCGGGACTAGGCCGTTCCAATGAGCAGTTCTTC
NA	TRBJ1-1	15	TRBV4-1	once	CASSPPDGGYTEAFF	TGCGCCAGCAGCCCCCCGGACGGAGGGTATACTGAAGCTTTCTTT
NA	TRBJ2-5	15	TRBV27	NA	CASSLSYGPGETQYF	TGTGCCAGCAGTTTATCTTATGGCCCCGGGGAGACCCAGTACTTC
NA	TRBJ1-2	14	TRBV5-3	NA	CARSSTWVPGGYTF	TGTGCCAGAAGCTCCACCTGGGTACCGGGTGGCTACACCTTC
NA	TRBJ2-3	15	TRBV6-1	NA	CASSESGVSTDTQYF	TGTGCCAGCAGTGAATCAGGGGTGAGCACAGATACGCAGTATTTT
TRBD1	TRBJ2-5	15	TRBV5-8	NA	CASSLIGTGAETQYF	TGTGCCAGCAGCTTGATAGGGACAGGGGCAGAGACCCAGTACTTC
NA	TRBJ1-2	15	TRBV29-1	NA	CSGADLGRGGYGYTF	TGCAGCGGCGCGGACCTCGGGAGGGGGGGCTATGGCTACACCTTC
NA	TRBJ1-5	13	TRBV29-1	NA	CSVLTVSNQPQHF	TGCAGCGTTCTCACAGTGAGCAATCAGCCCCAGCATTTT
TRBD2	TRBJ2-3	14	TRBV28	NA	CASSRAGGTDTQYF	TGTGCCAGCAGTAGGGCGGGAGGCACAGATACGCAGTATTTT
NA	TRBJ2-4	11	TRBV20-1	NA	CSAPGPQLQYF	TGCAGTGCTCCGGGACCTCAACTTCAGTACTTC
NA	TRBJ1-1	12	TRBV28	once	CASTKGRAEAFF	TGTGCCAGCACTAAGGGAAGGGCGGAAGCTTTCTTT
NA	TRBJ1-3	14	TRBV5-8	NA	CASSLGSSGNTIYF	TGTGCCAGCAGCTTGGGGAGCTCTGGAAACACCATATATTTT
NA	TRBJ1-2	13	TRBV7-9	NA	CASSPRGDYGYTF	TGTGCCAGCAGCCCCAGGGGAGATTATGGCTACACCTTC
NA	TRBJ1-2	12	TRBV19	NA	CASSRQGYGYTF	TGTGCCAGTAGTAGGCAGGGTTATGGCTACACCTTC
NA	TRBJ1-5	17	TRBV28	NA	CASSLTSNRYSNQPQHF	TGTGCCAGCAGCCTTACCTCGAACAGGTATAGCAATCAGCCCCAGCATTTT
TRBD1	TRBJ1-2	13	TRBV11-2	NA	CASSPGQLDGYTF	TGTGCCAGCAGCCCGGGACAGCTGGATGGCTACACCTTC
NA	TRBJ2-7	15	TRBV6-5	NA	CASTPPGRGRNEQYF	TGTGCCAGCACGCCTCCGGGGAGGGGGCGGAACGAGCAGTACTTC
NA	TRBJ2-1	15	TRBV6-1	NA	CASVARTHGDNEQFF	TGTGCCAGCGTAGCCCGGACTCATGGGGACAATGAGCAGTTCTTC
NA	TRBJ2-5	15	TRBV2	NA	CASRQEGRPQETQYF	TGTGCCAGCAGACAAGAGGGGAGGCCCCAAGAGACCCAGTACTTC
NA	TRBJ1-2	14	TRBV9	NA	CASTRQPGSYGYTF	TGTGCCAGCACCCGTCAACCAGGGAGCTATGGCTACACCTTC
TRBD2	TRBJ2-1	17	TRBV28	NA	CASSLDFNGRVPNEQFF	TGTGCCAGCAGTTTAGATTTCAACGGGAGGGTTCCCAATGAGCAGTTCTTC
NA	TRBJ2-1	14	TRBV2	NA	CASKMERNYNEQFF	TGTGCCAGCAAGATGGAGCGGAACTACAATGAGCAGTTCTTC
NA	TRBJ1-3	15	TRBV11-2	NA	CASSLGDYSGNTIYF	TGTGCCAGCAGCTTAGGGGATTACTCTGGAAACACCATATATTTT
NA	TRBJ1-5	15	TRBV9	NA	CASSVGRDSNQPQHF	TGTGCCAGCAGCGTAGGACGGGACAGCAATCAGCCCCAGCATTTT
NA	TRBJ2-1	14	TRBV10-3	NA	CAISEFGELNEQFF	TGTGCCATCAGTGAGTTTGGCGAGCTGAATGAGCAGTTCTTC
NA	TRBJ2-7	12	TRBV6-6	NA	CASSYSGSEQYF	TGTGCCAGCAGTTACTCAGGGTCCGAGCAGTACTTC
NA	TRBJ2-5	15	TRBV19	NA	CASSSQYQSRETQYF	TGTGCCAGTAGTTCTCAATATCAGTCACGGGAGACCCAGTACTTC
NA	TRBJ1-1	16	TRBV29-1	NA	CSVDLNWGRANTEAFF	TGCAGCGTTGACCTCAACTGGGGCAGGGCGAACACTGAAGCTTTCTTT
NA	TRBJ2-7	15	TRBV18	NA	CASSPGGLSSYEQYF	TGTGCCAGCTCCCCCGGGGGTCTTAGCTCCTACGAGCAGTACTTC
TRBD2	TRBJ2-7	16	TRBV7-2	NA	CASSQTGTSGNYEQYF	TGTGCCAGCAGCCAAACCGGGACTAGCGGGAATTACGAGCAGTACTTC
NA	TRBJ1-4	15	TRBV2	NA	CASQRGPRANEKLFF	TGTGCCAGCCAGCGTGGCCCGCGAGCTAATGAAAAACTGTTTTTT
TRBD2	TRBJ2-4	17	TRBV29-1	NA	CSVEGVAGEGAKNIQYF	TGCAGCGTTGAAGGGGTAGCGGGAGAGGGTGCCAAAAACATTCAGTACTTC
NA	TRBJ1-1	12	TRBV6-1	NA	CASSASEWKAFF	TGTGCCAGCAGTGCGTCGGAATGGAAAGCTTTCTTT
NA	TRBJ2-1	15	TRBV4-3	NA	CASSLDWGRENEQFF	TGCGCCAGCAGCCTGGACTGGGGCAGGGAAAATGAGCAGTTCTTC
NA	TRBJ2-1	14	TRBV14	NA	CASSQDRESSEQFF	TGTGCCAGCAGCCAAGATAGGGAAAGTAGTGAGCAGTTCTTC
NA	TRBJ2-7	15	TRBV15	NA	CATSRDQAGTGRQYF	TGTGCCACCAGCAGAGATCAGGCGGGAACCGGTCGGCAGTACTTC
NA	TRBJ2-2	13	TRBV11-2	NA	CASGGTSTGELFF	TGTGCCAGCGGTGGGACCAGCACCGGGGAGCTGTTTTTT
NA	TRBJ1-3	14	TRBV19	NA	CASSTDRPGNTIYF	TGTGCCAGTAGTACTGACAGGCCAGGAAACACCATATATTTT
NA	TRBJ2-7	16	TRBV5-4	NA	CASSAGGGTFSYEQYF	TGTGCCAGCAGCGCCGGGGGCGGCACTTTTTCCTACGAGCAGTACTTC
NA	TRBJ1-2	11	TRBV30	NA	CAWSAVHGYTF	TGTGCCTGGAGTGCGGTTCATGGCTACACCTTC
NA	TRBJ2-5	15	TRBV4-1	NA	CASSQGQTYQETQYF	TGCGCCAGCAGCCAAGGACAGACGTACCAAGAGACCCAGTACTTC
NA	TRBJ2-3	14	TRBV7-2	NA	CASSLVGGTDTQYF	TGTGCCAGCAGCTTAGTAGGGGGGACAGATACGCAGTATTTT
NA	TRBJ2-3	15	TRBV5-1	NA	CASSLRTGPTDTQYF	TGCGCCAGCAGCTTGCGAACAGGACCCACAGATACGCAGTATTTT
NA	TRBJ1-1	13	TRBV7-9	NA	CASSLFAGTEAFF	TGTGCCAGCAGCTTATTCGCCGGCACTGAAGCTTTCTTT
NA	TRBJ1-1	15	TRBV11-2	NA	CASSLYQGLSTEAFF	TGTGCCAGCAGCTTATATCAGGGTTTGAGCACTGAAGCTTTCTTT
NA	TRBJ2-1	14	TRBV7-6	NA	CASSSNRAGNEQFF	TGTGCCAGCAGCTCTAACAGGGCGGGCAATGAGCAGTTCTTC
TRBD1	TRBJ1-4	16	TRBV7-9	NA	CASSLGAGTGNEKLFF	TGTGCCAGCAGCTTAGGCGCCGGGACAGGGAATGAAAAACTGTTTTTT
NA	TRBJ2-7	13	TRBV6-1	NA	CASSETVANEQYF	TGTGCCAGCAGTGAAACTGTTGCCAACGAGCAGTACTTC
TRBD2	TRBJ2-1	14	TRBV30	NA	CAWSVTSGIDEQFF	TGTGCCTGGAGTGTGACTAGCGGGATCGATGAGCAGTTCTTC
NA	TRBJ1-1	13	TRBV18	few	CASSPRLRTEAFF	TGTGCCAGCTCACCACGGCTACGGACGGAAGCTTTCTTT
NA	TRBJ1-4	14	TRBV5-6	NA	CASSLAGVGEKLFF	TGTGCCAGCAGCTTGGCAGGGGTGGGTGAAAAACTGTTTTTT